Listed here is a single T cell receptor (beta chain). Here immunoSEQ multiplex PCR was the method, and the copy in TCRdb shows in-frame clones only, minus some. The sample yields 300,000 to 400,000 clones, around 86% seen once. Treatment: approximately 18 received Ad26.COV2.S at low or high dose, single or two shots; 5 received placebo; per-sample allocation not given. Sample collection was performed on day 63 after the first vaccine or placebo injection. The data derive from a study of Ad26.COV2.S vaccination and SARS-CoV-2 variants. The TCR sequence derives from a person between 18 and 65 years old who received the Ad26.COV2.S COVID-19 vaccine or a placebo. The material was peripheral blood, obtained in a trial of Ad26.COV2.S vaccine versus placebo.

As DNA, the CDR3 is TGTGCCAGCAGCCAAGGGCTAGCGGGGGGAGAGACCCAGTACTTC. It encodes CASSQGLAGGETQYF. The gene calls are TRBV3-1 (or the pseudogene TRBV3-2) and TRBJ2-5, with TRBD2 identical over 11 bases. From germline, CDR1 is LGHDT and CDR2 YNNKEL (reference sequence). The V gene end was trimmed by 1 base and the J gene end by 4 bases; junction bases not matched to a gene: 2. The CDR3 contains 15 residues.